The present T cell receptor beta chain was sequenced within a study of blood T cell repertoires in COVID-19. For the study at large: COVID-19 samples collected from the United States, Italy and Spain covered acute and convalescent phases. The cDNA or gDNA used as material had been derived from T cells, B-cell-depleted T cells, or PBMCs.

In the original processing: By means of reference gene primer amplification, nucleated cell counts were estimated. The method was immunoSEQ multiplex PCR; TCRdb's version includes in-frame clones alone and lacks a portion of them. V, J and clone size were drawn from that table, and D and trimming were deduced from the DNA. The table includes about 64,000 clones, 75% to 90% detected once. The CDR3 runs to 14 residues. Germline assignment: CDR1 SGHAT and CDR2 FQNNGV. V lost 0 bases and J lost 5, with 10 bases in between. Source material: peripheral blood. This sequence originates from a human donor in a cohort sampled during active COVID-19. The V and J genes are TRBV11-2 and TRBJ1-2; D gene ambiguous. The CDR3 DNA follows: TGTGCCAGCAGCTTAGATCTCGGGTATTATGGCTACACCTTC. Protein sequence: CASSLDLGYYGYTF. Supplemented by reference TRBV11-2 and TRBJ1-2, the full variable domain reads EAGVAQSPRYKIIEKRQSVAFWCNPISGHATLYWYQQILGQGPKLLIQFQNNGVVDDSQLPKDRFSAERLKGVDSTLKIQPAKLEDSAVYLCASSLDLGYYGYTFGSGTRLTVV.